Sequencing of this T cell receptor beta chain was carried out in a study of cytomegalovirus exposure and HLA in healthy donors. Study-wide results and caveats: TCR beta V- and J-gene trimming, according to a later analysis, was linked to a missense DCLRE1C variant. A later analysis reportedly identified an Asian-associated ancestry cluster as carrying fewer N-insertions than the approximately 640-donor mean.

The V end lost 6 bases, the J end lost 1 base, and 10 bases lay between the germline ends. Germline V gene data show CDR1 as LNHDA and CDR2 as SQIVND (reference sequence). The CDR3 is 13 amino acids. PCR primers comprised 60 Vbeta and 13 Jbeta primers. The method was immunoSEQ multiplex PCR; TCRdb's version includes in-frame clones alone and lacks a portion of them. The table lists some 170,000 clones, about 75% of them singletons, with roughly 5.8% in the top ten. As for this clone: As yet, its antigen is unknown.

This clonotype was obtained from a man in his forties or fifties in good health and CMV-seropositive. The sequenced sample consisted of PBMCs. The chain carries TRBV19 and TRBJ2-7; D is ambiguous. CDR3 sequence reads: CASRGSWSYEQYF. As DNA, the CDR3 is TGTGCCAGTAGAGGTAGCTGGTCCTACGAGCAGTACTTC.